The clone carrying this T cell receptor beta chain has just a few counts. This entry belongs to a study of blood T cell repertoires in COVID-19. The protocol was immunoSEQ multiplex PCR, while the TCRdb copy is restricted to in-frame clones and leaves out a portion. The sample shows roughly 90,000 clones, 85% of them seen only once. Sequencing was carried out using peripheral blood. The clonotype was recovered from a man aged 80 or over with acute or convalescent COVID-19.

CDR3 coding DNA: TGTGCCTGGAGTCTCCAGGGGGGAAATTCACCCCTCCACTTT. Its translation: CAWSLQGGNSPLHF. V usage is TRBV30 and J usage is TRBJ1-6; 7 bases are shared with TRBD1. The ends lost 2 bases at V and 7 bases at J; junction bases unmatched: 5. This CDR3 has 14 amino acids. The germline CDR1 and CDR2 sequences are GTSNPN and SVGIG (reference sequence).